These 10 T cell receptor beta chains were sequenced from one sample in a study of cytomegalovirus exposure and HLA in healthy donors. PCR used 60 Vbeta primers and 13 Jbeta primers. Sequencing was performed with immunoSEQ multiplex PCR; in TCRdb, only in-frame clones are kept and a portion is missing. The data contain 130,000 or so clones, about 74% of them singletons. The material sequenced was PBMCs. The receptors were sampled from a middle-aged man in good health and CMV-seropositive.

The rearrangement joins TRBV6-1 to TRBJ1-3, with a possible D match to TRBD1 (5 bases). V was shortened by 3 bases and J by 4 bases, with 13 bases between the two germline ends. There are 15 residues in the CDR3. Germline-derived CDR1 and CDR2 are MNHNS and SASEGT. This CDR3 is CASSDPTVLGNTIYF. The CDR3 nucleotides read TGTGCCAGCAGTGACCCGACAGTGTTAGGAAACACCATATATTTT.

The chain joins TRBV6-5 to TRBJ1-2; 9 bases agree with TRBD1. V dropped 6 bases and J dropped 9; count of bases not matched to a gene: 11. In germline, CDR1 is MNHEY, CDR2 SVGAGI. This CDR3 is 14 amino acids long. The CDR3 nucleotides read TGTGCCAGCAGCGCGACAGGGGGTTATTGTAGCTACACCTTC. This translates into CASSATGGYCSYTF.

V gene TRBV5-6 combines with J gene TRBJ2-7, with 8 bases lining up with TRBD1. The V gene's germline CDR1 is SGHDT and CDR2 YYEEEE. Losses at the gene ends were 0 bases for V and 2 bases for J; bases not matched to a gene: 4. The CDR3 length is 15 residues. The CDR3 loop is CASSLGGQGTYEQYF. In DNA form, the CDR3 reads TGTGCCAGCAGCTTGGGAGGACAGGGAACCTACGAGCAGTACTTC.

This clone was observed a handful of times. The genes are TRBV2 and TRBJ2-7; D perhaps matches TRBD2 (7 bases). The V and J ends lost 6 bases and 3 bases respectively, with 15 bases between them. Germline-derived CDR1 and CDR2 are SNHLY and FYNNEI. CDR3 length equals 14 residues. The CDR3 here is CASSGGGGLYEQYF. The CDR3 nucleotides read TGTGCCAGCAGCGGAGGGGGGGGTCTCTACGAGCAGTACTTC. The entire variable domain, with the rest obtained from reference TRBV2 and TRBJ2-7, is as follows: EPEVTQTPSHQVTQMGQEVILRCVPISNHLYFYWYRQILGQKVEFLVSFYNNEISEKSEIFDDQFSVERPDGSNFTLKIRSTKLEDSAMYFCASSGGGGLYEQYFGPGTRLTVT.

The chain links TRBV11-1 to TRBJ2-3, with 8 bases that match TRBD2. Losses at the gene ends were 5 bases for V and 8 bases for J; bases not matched to a gene: 12. CDR3 size: 15 residues. Germline CDR1 is SGHAT and CDR2 is FQDESV (reference sequence). This CDR3 is CASSDAGGAYVTQYF. CDR3 DNA sequence: TGTGCCAGCAGCGACGCCGGGGGGGCGTACGTTACGCAGTATTTT.

This clone is a singleton in its sample. This same CDR3 is encoded by further DNA sequences in the sample. The rearrangement uses TRBV5-1 and TRBJ1-1; D might be TRBD1 (5 bases). V lost 0 bases to trimming and J lost 4 bases, with 10 bases between them. The CDR3 extends over 14 amino acids. Germline V gene sequence: CDR1 SGHRS, CDR2 YFSETQ. The CDR3 loop is CASSLGQGGTEAFF. CDR3 nucleotides: TGCGCCAGCAGCTTGGGGCAGGGCGGCACTGAAGCTTTCTTT.

In DNA form, the CDR3 reads TGTGCCAGTAGAAGTGGACAGTTGAGACATGAGCAGTTCTTC. Translating gives CASRSGQLRHEQFF. The V gene is TRBV19, the J gene TRBJ2-1, with D perhaps matching TRBD1 (6 bases). The germline gives CDR1 LNHDA, CDR2 SQIVND (reference sequence). CDR3 length: 14 residues. V was clipped by 6 bases and J by 8 bases, with 17 bases between them.

A single count supports this clone. This sequence joins TRBV6-1 and TRBJ1-4, with D possibly matching TRBD1 (5 bases). CDR3 size: 16 residues. Germline V CDR1 and CDR2: MNHNS, SASEGT. Deletions cut 0 bases from V and 4 bases from J, with 12 bases between. CDR3 residues: CASSEAAGRDNEKLFF. The CDR3 nucleotides read TGTGCCAGCAGTGAAGCAGCCGGCAGGGATAATGAAAAACTGTTTTTT.

The chain combines TRBV28 with TRBJ1-5, with 7 nucleotides matching TRBD1. The ends lost 6 bases at V and 6 bases at J; junction bases unmatched: 23. CDR3 size: 19 residues. Germline V lookup: CDR1 MDHEN, CDR2 SYDVKM. CDR3 region: CASRPRTGTARERGQPQHF. In DNA form, the CDR3 reads TGTGCCAGCAGACCTCGGACCGGGACAGCACGGGAGAGGGGTCAGCCCCAGCATTTT.

The chain has TRBV5-1 and TRBJ1-1; D gene unclear. V lost 0 bases and J 0 bases, leaving 6 bases between the germline ends. The germline V gene has CDR1 SGHRS and CDR2 YFSETQ. The CDR3 consists of 14 residues. CDR3 nucleotide sequence: TGCGCCAGCAGCTTGGCTCTCTTGAACACTGAAGCTTTCTTT. Translating it yields CASSLALLNTEAFF.